The 30 T cell receptor beta chains listed next were all sequenced from one sample in a study of cytomegalovirus exposure and HLA in healthy donors. Amplification used 60 Vbeta primers and 13 Jbeta primers. The assay was immunoSEQ multiplex PCR, and TCRdb's table has in-frame clones only and misses some. This sample carries some 200,000 clones, with roughly 0.74% going to the ten biggest clones. The sequenced material came from PBMCs. These receptors all come from a boy aged 5 to 17 in good health and CMV-seronegative.

The chain couples TRBV2 to TRBJ2-7, with TRBD1 matching over 8 bases. V shed 6 bases, J shed 3 bases, and the junction held 4 bases outside the gene matches. Germline-derived CDR1 and CDR2 are SNHLY and FYNNEI. There are 13 residues in the CDR3. CDR3 amino acids: CASRRDRSYEQYF. DNA for the CDR3: TGTGCCAGCAGGCGGGACAGGAGCTACGAGCAGTACTTC.

V and J are TRBV2 and TRBJ1-6; no definite D call. V was shortened by 3 bases and J by 10 bases, with 10 bases between the two germline ends. CDR1 is SNHLY and CDR2 is FYNNEI in the germline V gene. This CDR3 has 13 amino acids. In nucleotides, the CDR3 is TGTGCCAGCAGTGAGGAGGTAGCCTCACCCCTCCACTTT. Amino acid sequence: CASSEEVASPLHF.

The CDR3 reads CASAGKRETGELFF. In DNA, the CDR3 is TGTGCCAGCGCCGGGAAAAGAGAAACCGGGGAGCTGTTTTTT. The V call is TRBV27, the J call TRBJ2-2; D perhaps matches TRBD2 (5 bases). CDR1 MNHEY and CDR2 SMNVEV come from the germline V gene (reference sequence). V lost 8 bases and J 5 bases, leaving 15 bases between the germline ends. There are 14 residues in the CDR3.

Note on this clone: The conserved phenylalanine or tryptophan normally closing the CDR3 is absent here, so this likely arose from a read error. This rearrangement joins TRBV2 to TRBJ2-7; 10 nucleotides line up with TRBD1. CDR3 size: 16 residues. Germline V gene sequence: CDR1 SNHLY, CDR2 FYNNEI. After removal of 7 bases from V and 2 bases from J, the junction contained 11 bases not matched to a gene. CDR3 amino acids: CASKPRTGTGAYEQYS. CDR3 coding DNA: TGTGCCAGCAAGCCCCGAACCGGGACAGGGGCCTACGAGCAGTACTCC.

The genes are TRBV2 and TRBJ2-5; TRBD2 is a possible D gene (6 bases). Trimming pared 4 bases from V and 5 bases from J, leaving 11 bases between. Germline CDR1 reads SNHLY; CDR2 reads FYNNEI. This CDR3 has 13 amino acids. The CDR3 sequence: CASSVDREETQYF. The CDR3 DNA is TGTGCCAGCAGTGTCGACCGGGAGGAGACCCAGTACTTC. Full variable domain (outside the CDR3, taken from reference TRBV2 and TRBJ2-5): EPEVTQTPSHQVTQMGQEVILRCVPISNHLYFYWYRQILGQKVEFLVSFYNNEISEKSEIFDDQFSVERPDGSNFTLKIRSTKLEDSAMYFCASSVDREETQYFGPGTRLLVL.

The V gene is TRBV9, the J gene TRBJ1-2; D ambiguous. Per the germline V gene, CDR1 is SGDLS and CDR2 is YYNGEE. The CDR3 extends over 14 amino acids. The V gene lost 0 bases and the J gene lost 8 bases, with 14 bases spanning the gap. The CDR3 nucleotides read TGTGCCAGCAGCGTAGCTAGCACAGAAAAGGGCTACACCTTC. Its translation is CASSVASTEKGYTF.

The rearrangement links TRBV11-2 to TRBJ1-3; D is ambiguous. The CDR3 loop spans 14 amino acids. Trimming pared 5 bases from V and 4 bases from J, leaving 12 bases between. Per the germline V gene, CDR1 is SGHAT and CDR2 is FQNNGV. This chain's CDR3 is CASSLWRVGNTIYF. DNA for the CDR3: TGTGCCAGCAGCCTTTGGCGGGTGGGAAACACCATATATTTT.

The rearrangement joins TRBV4-2 to TRBJ2-2; TRBD2 aligns across 7 bases. V lost 1 base, J lost 0 bases, and 5 bases stayed unmatched. CDR3 length: 17 residues. CDR1 is LGHNA and CDR2 is YNFKEQ in the germline V gene. CDR3 loop: CASSQVGRGANTGELFF. CDR3 bases: TGTGCCAGCAGCCAAGTGGGTCGGGGGGCGAACACCGGGGAGCTGTTTTTT.

The chain is built from TRBV4-2 and TRBJ1-1; unclear D gene. The CDR3 has 15 residues. The germline V and J ends were trimmed by 1 base and 7 bases, with 16 bases remaining between them. Germline CDR1 is LGHNA and CDR2 is YNFKEQ. CDR3 bases: TGTGCCAGCAGCCAAGGGGTAGCGACGGAGTTTGAAGCTTTCTTT. Translating it yields CASSQGVATEFEAFF.

The chain has TRBV7-3 and TRBJ2-3, with D possibly matching TRBD1 (5 bases). V shed 5 bases and J shed 2 bases, with 8 bases lying between them. Germline V CDR1 and CDR2: SGHTA, FQGTGA. The length of the CDR3 is 13 residues. In nucleotides, the CDR3 is TGTGCCAGCAGCCAGGGAATCACAGATACGCAGTATTTT. This translates into CASSQGITDTQYF.

V usage is TRBV5-8 and J usage is TRBJ2-5; a possible D gene is TRBD1 (6 bases). The CDR3 is 17 amino acids. Trimming left V 5 bases short and J 2 bases short, with 22 bases between. The germline gives CDR1 SGHTS, CDR2 YDEGEE. The chain's CDR3 is CASRPTSGQSYQETQYF. The DNA of the CDR3 is TGTGCCAGCAGGCCTACTTCCGGACAGAGCTATCAAGAGACCCAGTACTTC.

The chain recombines TRBV2 with TRBJ2-1; maybe TRBD1 (6 bases). V was shortened by 8 bases and J by 10 bases, with 24 bases between the two germline ends. The CDR3 length is 15 residues. CDR1 is SNHLY and CDR2 is FYNNEI in the germline V gene. Here the CDR3 reads CASGASGAGVEEQFF. In nucleotides, the CDR3 is TGTGCCAGCGGTGCGTCCGGGGCAGGGGTCGAGGAGCAGTTCTTC.

This chain links TRBV19 with TRBJ2-3, with 16 bases lining up with TRBD2. CDR1 and CDR2 (germline): LNHDA, SQIVND (reference sequence). Losses at the gene ends were 0 bases for V and 2 bases for J; bases not matched to a gene: 17. This CDR3 spans 23 amino acids. The CDR3 coding sequence is TGTGCCAGTAGTATAGACCGGCGCCGGGGACTAGCGGGGGGGAAAACCTCCACAGATACGCAGTATTTT. This translates into CASSIDRRRGLAGGKTSTDTQYF.

The CDR3 coding sequence is TGTGCCTGGAGTGTGCAGGGGGTCCCCTACGAGCAGTACTTC. This translates into CAWSVQGVPYEQYF. This chain uses TRBV30 with TRBJ2-7; 7 bases map to TRBD1. Trimming removed 0 bases from V and 2 bases from J; junction bases left unmatched: 4. CDR1 and CDR2 (germline): GTSNPN, SVGIG (reference sequence). The CDR3 runs to 14 residues.

The chain carries TRBV6-5 and TRBJ2-1; a possible D gene is TRBD2 (5 bases). This CDR3 comprises 14 residues. The germline gives CDR1 MNHEY, CDR2 SVGAGI. Trimming took off 1 base at V and 7 bases at J, with 11 bases between the two ends. Here the CDR3 reads CASSYLGRRNEQFF. CDR3 nucleotide sequence: TGTGCCAGCAGTTACTTAGGGAGACGGAATGAGCAGTTCTTC.

The chain recombines TRBV28 with TRBJ1-2; D not resolved. V was trimmed by 3 bases and J by 3 bases, leaving 14 bases between them. There are 15 residues in the CDR3. Germline V gene lookup returns CDR1 MDHEN and CDR2 SYDVKM. The CDR3 loop reads CASSFYPWEDYGYTF. In DNA, the CDR3 is TGTGCCAGCAGTTTTTACCCTTGGGAGGACTATGGCTACACCTTC.

V usage is TRBV11-2 and J usage is TRBJ1-5; perhaps TRBD1 as D (5 bases). V lost 0 bases and J 7 bases, leaving 10 bases between the germline ends. Per germline, CDR1 SGHAT and CDR2 FQNNGV. The CDR3 runs 14 residues. CDR3 in amino acids: CASSLDRVGQPQHF. The DNA of the CDR3 is TGTGCCAGCAGCTTAGACAGGGTAGGGCAGCCCCAGCATTTT.

The V call is TRBV29-1, the J call TRBJ1-1; D not certain. The CDR3 is 11 residues long. V lost 7 bases and J 6 bases, leaving 12 bases between the germline ends. CDR1 and CDR2 from the germline V gene are SQVTM and ANQGSEA. CDR3 DNA: TGCAGCGCCGCGGTGGCGGCTGAAGCTTTCTTT. Its protein product is CSAAVAAEAFF.

The V call is TRBV11-3, the J call TRBJ2-1, with 8 bases that match TRBD2. In germline, CDR1 is SGHNT, CDR2 YENEEA. This CDR3 is built from 14 residues. Losses at the gene ends were 3 bases for V and 6 bases for J; bases not matched to a gene: 4. The CDR3 DNA follows: TGTGCCAGCAGCTTGACTAGCGCTGTCAATGAGCAGTTCTTC. Amino acids: CASSLTSAVNEQFF.

As regards this clone: This sample includes further DNA sequences coding for the same CDR3. The chain employs TRBV11-2 and TRBJ1-1; possible D gene TRBD1, 5 bases. Germline V gene data show CDR1 as SGHAT and CDR2 as FQNNGV. This CDR3 is built from 13 residues. V was cut by 1 base and J by 4 bases, with 7 bases left in between. CDR3 sequence: CASSLVRGTEAFF. The CDR3 nucleotides read TGTGCCAGCAGCTTAGTAAGGGGCACTGAAGCTTTCTTT.

The chain is built from TRBV16 and TRBJ1-4; D might be TRBD1 (5 bases). V was trimmed by 4 bases and J by 2 bases, leaving 11 bases between them. The CDR3 is 15 amino acids. Germline lookup yields CDR1 KGHSY and CDR2 FQNENV. DNA of the CDR3: TGTGCCAGCAGCCGACCCGGGGGTACTAATGAAAAACTGTTTTTT. It specifies CASSRPGGTNEKLFF.

The chain recombines TRBV2 with TRBJ2-7, with 7 bases that match TRBD2. J gave up 4 bases and V 5 bases, and 5 bases lay outside the gene matches. The CDR3 is made up of 13 amino acids. Germline CDR1 SNHLY, CDR2 FYNNEI. This CDR3 reads CASSSGVIYEQYF. The CDR3 DNA reads TGTGCCAGCAGTAGCGGGGTAATATACGAGCAGTACTTC.

The chain has TRBV2 and TRBJ2-1, with D possibly TRBD1 on 6 matching bases. CDR1 is SNHLY, CDR2 FYNNEI, per germline. The CDR3 has 12 amino acids. The V end lost 4 bases, the J end lost 7 bases, and 8 bases lay between the germline ends. The CDR3 DNA reads as TGTGCCAGCAGTGTCGGACAGAATGAGCAGTTCTTC. Its protein product is CASSVGQNEQFF.

The CDR3 sequence: CASSLPAAGGQATVGGYTF. CDR3 nucleotides: TGCGCCAGCAGTCTGCCTGCGGCCGGCGGACAGGCGACAGTGGGGGGCTACACCTTC. This sequence joins TRBV4-1 and TRBJ1-2; 7 bases are a match to TRBD1. There are 19 residues in the CDR3. V trimming: 6 bases; J trimming: 8 bases; junction bases outside the gene matches: 27. Germline values: CDR1 MGHRA, CDR2 YSYEKL.

The chain employs TRBV6-4 and TRBJ1-6; D gene ambiguous. The CDR3 runs to 13 residues. V was clipped by 4 bases and J by 7 bases, with 8 bases between them. Germline assignment: CDR1 MRHNA and CDR2 SNTAGT. The CDR3 spells CASSVTTNSPLHF. The CDR3 DNA is TGTGCCAGCAGTGTGACTACCAATTCACCCCTCCACTTT.

The J gene is TRBJ2-7, the V gene TRBV19, with D unclear. From germline, CDR1 is LNHDA and CDR2 SQIVND (reference sequence). V lost 2 bases, J lost 6 bases, and 11 bases lay in between. CDR3 size: 13 residues. As DNA, the CDR3 is TGTGCCAGTAGTATACTCTTATCGCGCGAGCAGTACTTC. Protein sequence: CASSILLSREQYF.

The chain carries TRBV5-8 and TRBJ1-1, with 8 bases lining up with TRBD1. Germline CDR1 is SGHTS and CDR2 is YDEGEE. J gave up 11 bases and V 7 bases, and 16 bases lay outside the gene matches. This CDR3 comprises 14 residues. For the CDR3, the DNA is TGTGCCAGCTGGTTACCTAGACAGGGGACGAGTGCTTTCTTT. The encoded protein is CASWLPRQGTSAFF.

The chain has TRBV9 and TRBJ2-1; D is ambiguous. CDR1 is SGDLS and CDR2 is YYNGEE in the germline V gene. V was shortened by 7 bases and J by 4 bases, with 12 bases between the two germline ends. CDR3 length: 13 amino acids. CDR3 region: CASGRGDYNEQFF. The CDR3 nucleotides are TGTGCCAGCGGTCGAGGCGATTACAATGAGCAGTTCTTC.

About this clone itself: One end of the junction fails to match germline, which may point to a read error. The chain links TRBV30 to TRBJ1-3, with TRBD1 matching 7 bases. Germline V gene sequence: CDR1 GTSNPN, CDR2 SVGIG (reference sequence). This CDR3 is 16 amino acids long. CDR3 coding DNA: TGCTTGATACGACTCCGGGACAGAAACTCTGGAAACACCATATATTTT. Protein: CLIRLRDRNSGNTIYF.

The V gene is TRBV5-5, the J gene TRBJ1-6; 9 bases are shared with TRBD1. With V trimmed by 4 bases and J by 8 bases, 7 bases remained unmatched. The CDR3 is made up of 15 amino acids. Germline loops: CDR1 SGHKS, CDR2 YYEKEE (reference sequence). This CDR3 is CASSPGTGWDSPLHF. As DNA, the CDR3 is TGTGCCAGCAGCCCGGGGACAGGGTGGGATTCACCCCTCCACTTT. The whole variable domain, filled in from reference TRBV5-5 and TRBJ1-6, reads DAGVTQSPTHLIKTRGQQVTLRCSPISGHKSVSWYQQVLGQGPQFIFQYYEKEERGRGNFPDRFSARQFPNYSSELNVNALLLGDSALYLCASSPGTGWDSPLHFGNGTRLTVT.